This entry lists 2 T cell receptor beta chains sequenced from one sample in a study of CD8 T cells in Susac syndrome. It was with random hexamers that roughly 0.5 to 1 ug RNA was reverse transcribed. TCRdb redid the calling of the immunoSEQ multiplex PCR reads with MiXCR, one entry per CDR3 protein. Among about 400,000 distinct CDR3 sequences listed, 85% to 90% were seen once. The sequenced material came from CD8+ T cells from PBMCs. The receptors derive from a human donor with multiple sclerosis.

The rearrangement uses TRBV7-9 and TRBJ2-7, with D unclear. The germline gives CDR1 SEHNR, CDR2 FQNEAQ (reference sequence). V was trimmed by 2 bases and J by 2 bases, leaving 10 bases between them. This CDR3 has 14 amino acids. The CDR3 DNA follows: TGTGCCAGCAGCTTAAACACCTTCCCCTACGAGCAGTACTTC. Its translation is CASSLNTFPYEQYF. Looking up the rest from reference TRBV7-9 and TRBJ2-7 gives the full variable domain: DTGVSQNPRHKITKRGQNVTFRCDPISEHNRLYWYRQTLGQGPEFLTYFQNEAQLEKSRLLSDRFSAERPKGSFSTLEIQRTEQGDSAMYLCASSLNTFPYEQYFGPGTRLTVT.

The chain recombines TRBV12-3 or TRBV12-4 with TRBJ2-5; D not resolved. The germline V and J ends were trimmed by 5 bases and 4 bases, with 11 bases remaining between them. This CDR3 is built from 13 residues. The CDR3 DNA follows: TGTGCCAGCAGTCCGGGCGCCCGAGAGACCCAGTACTTC. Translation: CASSPGARETQYF.